These 31 T cell receptor beta chains came from one sample sequenced in a study of T cells after yellow fever vaccination. TCRdb processed the 5' RACE reads anew with MiXCR; each CDR3 protein has one entry. Here the sample spans about 32,000 distinct CDR3 sequences, 6% to 8.5% being singletons. Material: PBMCs, either bulk or a sorted T-cell subset (CD4+, CD8+, memory, or dextramer-sorted; not recorded which), obtained on the day of the first yellow fever vaccination. These receptors were obtained from a man between 18 and 29 years old who received the YFV17D yellow fever vaccine.

This clonotype was counted many times. The chain combines TRBV11-3 with TRBJ2-3; 10 bases are a match to TRBD1. The V gene end was trimmed by 0 bases and the J gene end by 4 bases; junction bases not matched to a gene: 4. The CDR3 spans 16 residues. Germline CDR1 is SGHNT and CDR2 is YENEEA. CDR3: CASSLEGTGAADTQYF. In DNA, the CDR3 is TGTGCCAGCAGCTTAGAGGGGACAGGGGCCGCAGATACGCAGTATTTT. Based on the CDR3 plus reference TRBV11-3 and TRBJ2-3, the full variable domain is EAGVVQSPRYKIIEKKQPVAFWCNPISGHNTLYWYLQNLGQGPELLIRYENEEAVDDSQLPKDRFSAERLKGVDSTLKIQPAELGDSAVYLCASSLEGTGAADTQYFGPGTRLTVL.

This clonotype showed up many times. The chain employs TRBV11-2 and TRBJ2-3, with a weak D call TRBD2 (6 bases). The CDR3 extends over 15 amino acids. Germline V gene sequence: CDR1 SGHAT, CDR2 FQNNGV. V was cut by 3 bases and J by 0 bases, with 10 bases left in between. The DNA of the CDR3 is TGTGCCAGCAGCTTGAGCGGGCTAAGCACAGATACGCAGTATTTT. This encodes CASSLSGLSTDTQYF.

This clonotype was recorded many times. The chain uses TRBV6-6 and TRBJ2-7; no reliable D call. V shed 4 bases and J shed 8 bases, with 15 bases lying between them. From germline, CDR1 is MNHNY and CDR2 SVGAGI (reference sequence). The CDR3 is made up of 13 amino acids. CDR3 sequence: CASSSGGVPKQYV. Written as DNA, the CDR3 is TGTGCCAGCAGTTCAGGTGGTGTCCCGAAGCAGTACGTC.

This clonotype was detected only a few times. The chain couples TRBV5-1 to TRBJ1-1; D is perhaps TRBD1 (5 bases). V shed 0 bases and J shed 0 bases, with 12 bases lying between them. Germline V gene sequence: CDR1 SGHRS, CDR2 YFSETQ. The CDR3 extends over 16 amino acids. CDR3 sequence reads: CASSLGGAFLNTEAFF. CDR3 sequence (DNA): TGCGCCAGCAGCTTGGGGGGCGCCTTTTTGAACACTGAAGCTTTCTTT.

This clonotype was recorded many times. The CDR3 sequence is CASSVGFNGETQYF. The DNA of the CDR3 is TGCGCCAGCAGCGTGGGATTTAATGGGGAGACCCAGTACTTC. The genes are TRBV5-1 and TRBJ2-5; no definite D call. CDR1 is SGHRS and CDR2 is YFSETQ in the germline V gene. Trimming took 4 bases from V and 5 from J, leaving 15 bases between them. The CDR3 runs to 14 residues. Combining the CDR3 with reference TRBV5-1 and TRBJ2-5 gives the whole variable domain KAGVTQTPRYLIKTRGQQVTLSCSPISGHRSVSWYQQTPGQGLQFLFEYFSETQRNKGNFPGRFSGRQFSNSRSEMNVSTLELGDSALYLCASSVGFNGETQYFGPGTRLLVL.

The V and J genes are TRBV19 and TRBJ2-2; possible D gene TRBD1, 5 bases. The CDR3 is made up of 14 amino acids. Germline lookup yields CDR1 LNHDA and CDR2 SQIVND (reference sequence). Trimming removed 3 bases from V and 5 bases from J, with 10 bases in between. CDR3 region: CASSMQGRTGELFF. The DNA for the CDR3 is TGTGCCAGTAGTATGCAGGGCAGAACCGGGGAGCTGTTTTTT.

This clonotype was counted at least ten times. This chain uses TRBV12-3 or TRBV12-4 with TRBJ1-5; perhaps TRBD1 as D (6 bases). The V gene lost 5 bases and the J gene lost 7 bases, with 21 bases spanning the gap. The CDR3 is 16 amino acids. The CDR3 coding sequence is TGTGCCAGCAGTGTCCTGGGGCAGGGGAATCAACAGCCCCAGCATTTT. Its translation is CASSVLGQGNQQPQHF.

This clonotype was detected many times. The chain uses TRBV4-3 and TRBJ2-5; no clear D. V lost 0 bases and J 0 bases, leaving 8 bases between the germline ends. Germline V gene sequence: CDR1 LGHNA, CDR2 YSLEER. The CDR3 spans 15 residues. The CDR3 reads CASSQDVGYQETQYF. For the CDR3, the DNA is TGCGCCAGCAGCCAAGATGTGGGGTACCAAGAGACCCAGTACTTC.

Ten or more counts support this clonotype. The CDR3 here is CASSFSRVVRETQYF. DNA for the CDR3: TGCGCCAGCAGCTTCAGCAGGGTAGTTCGGGAGACCCAGTACTTC. The chain couples TRBV5-1 to TRBJ2-5, with D possibly matching TRBD1 (5 bases). CDR3 length: 15 amino acids. V was trimmed by 2 bases and J by 5 bases, leaving 16 bases between them. Germline CDR1 reads SGHRS; CDR2 reads YFSETQ.

The chain recombines TRBV6-1 with TRBJ1-1; D is possibly TRBD1 (5 bases). CDR1 is MNHNS, CDR2 SASEGT, per germline. The CDR3 consists of 13 residues. Trimming left V 7 bases short and J 5 bases short, with 14 bases between. CDR3 sequence (DNA): TGTGCCAGCACAGTAAGGGGAGCGACTGAAGCTTTCTTT. Its translation: CASTVRGATEAFF.

The chain is built from TRBV29-1 and TRBJ1-4; D is possibly TRBD1 (5 bases). Germline CDR1 and CDR2: SQVTM and ANQGSEA. CDR3 length equals 14 residues. Trimming cost V 0 bases and J 7 bases, with 12 bases left between them. DNA for the CDR3: TGCAGCGTTGAAGACAGGGTTTTGGGTGAAAAACTGTTTTTT. This translates into CSVEDRVLGEKLFF. The whole variable domain, remainder taken from reference TRBV29-1 and TRBJ1-4, is SAVISQKPSRDICQRGTSLTIQCQVDSQVTMMFWYRQQPGQSLTLIATANQGSEATYESGFVIDKFPISRPNLTFSTLTVSNMSPEDSSIYLCSVEDRVLGEKLFFGSGTQLSVL.

A word on this clonotype: A much larger clone differs from this one at a single base, so this may be a read error. The chain joins TRBV29-1 to TRBJ2-3; D is undetermined. The germline gives CDR1 SQVTM, CDR2 ANQGSEA. This CDR3 contains 15 residues. The CDR3 sequence is CSVEDRGRSTDKQYF. For the CDR3, the DNA is TGCAGCGTTGAAGATCGTGGCAGGAGCACAGATAAGCAGTATTTT.

This clonotype has at least ten counts. The gene calls are TRBV6-5 and TRBJ1-5; possible D gene TRBD1, 5 bases. Germline V gene data show CDR1 as MNHEY and CDR2 as SVGAGI. CDR3 length: 18 amino acids. Trimming stripped 0 bases from V and 4 bases from J, with 19 bases between. CDR3 in DNA: TGTGCCAGCAGTTACTCCGGTTTCGGCCGGGACGGAAATCAGCCCCAGCATTTT. It is translated as CASSYSGFGRDGNQPQHF.

This clonotype was observed at least ten times. The DNA for the CDR3 is TGTGCCAGCAGTTTTTCCGCGACCCAGGCCTATGGCTACACCTTC. Residues: CASSFSATQAYGYTF. V usage is TRBV12-3 or TRBV12-4 and J usage is TRBJ1-2; D unresolved. V lost 3 bases to trimming and J lost 4 bases, with 15 bases between them. This CDR3 has 15 amino acids.

There are many counts of this clonotype. The chain employs TRBV12-3 or TRBV12-4 and TRBJ1-6; D not resolved. V lost 0 bases, J lost 5 bases, and 8 bases lay in between. This CDR3 region has 15 residues. The CDR3 region is CASSLALADNSPLHF. CDR3 bases: TGTGCCAGCAGTTTAGCACTAGCAGATAATTCACCCCTCCACTTT.

This chain joins TRBV9 and TRBJ2-3; 12 nucleotides line up with TRBD2. CDR1 is SGDLS and CDR2 is YYNGEE in the germline V gene. Unmatched junction bases numbered 7, after V lost 4 bases and J lost 4 bases. CDR3 length: 16 amino acids. CDR3 nucleotide sequence: TGTGCCAGCAGCCGGTCTAGCGGGGGGGCCCCAGATACGCAGTATTTT. Translation: CASSRSSGGAPDTQYF.

This clonotype was found a few times. V and J are TRBV20-1 and TRBJ1-3; D is unresolved. CDR1 and CDR2 (germline): DFQATT, SNEGSKA (reference sequence). This CDR3 spans 13 amino acids. Trimming left V 5 bases short and J 0 bases short, with 8 bases between. The CDR3 is CSAHRDSGNTIYF. CDR3 nucleotides: TGCAGTGCTCACCGGGACTCTGGAAACACCATATATTTT.

This clonotype was seen repeatedly, ten times or more. V usage is TRBV5-1 and J usage is TRBJ2-3, with 7 bases that match TRBD2. Germline CDR1 is SGHRS and CDR2 is YFSETQ. The CDR3 is made up of 15 amino acids. V lost 4 bases and J lost 4; bases outside the gene matches: 9. The CDR3 spells CASSPGRGKSDTQYF. The DNA for the CDR3 is TGCGCCAGCAGCCCGGGGAGGGGAAAGTCAGATACGCAGTATTTT.

In its sample, this clonotype was seen many times. This sequence joins TRBV3-1 and TRBJ1-5; D is perhaps TRBD1 (5 bases). The length of the CDR3 is 15 residues. Germline loops: CDR1 LGHDT, CDR2 YNNKEL (reference sequence). V lost 1 base to trimming and J lost 6 bases, with 13 bases between them. The CDR3 protein is CASSQVQGSGQPQHF. The CDR3 bases are TGTGCCAGCAGCCAAGTTCAGGGAAGCGGTCAGCCCCAGCATTTT.

This clonotype was recorded many times. This chain connects TRBV24-1 to TRBJ2-1, with D perhaps being TRBD1 or TRBD2 (5 bases each). V was clipped by 4 bases and J by 9 bases, with 18 bases between them. There are 15 residues in the CDR3. The V gene's germline CDR1 is KGHDR and CDR2 SFDVKD. CDR3 loop: CATSEPGDGTIEQFF. Written as DNA, the CDR3 is TGTGCCACCAGTGAGCCTGGGGACGGTACAATTGAGCAGTTCTTC.

This chain joins TRBV18 and TRBJ2-5, with TRBD2 matching 8 bases. Trimming cost V 2 bases and J 7 bases; bases outside gene matches: 6. This CDR3 spans 14 amino acids. CDR1 and CDR2 from the germline V gene are KGHSH and LQKENI. The CDR3 protein is CASSPMGLEATQYF. The CDR3 DNA reads as TGTGCCAGCTCACCAATGGGACTAGAGGCGACCCAGTACTTC.

This clonotype has ten or more counts. The chain couples TRBV19 to TRBJ2-4, with 7 positions matching TRBD2. The CDR3 is 17 amino acids. The V gene's germline CDR1 is LNHDA and CDR2 SQIVND (reference sequence). J lost 7 bases, V lost 2 bases, and 14 bases had no gene match. The CDR3 sequence is CASSIISGDGLMNIQYF. CDR3 sequence (DNA): TGTGCCAGTAGTATAATCAGCGGGGACGGCTTGATGAACATTCAGTACTTC.

This clonotype was seen at least ten times. This sequence joins TRBV7-8 and TRBJ1-2, with a tentative D call TRBD1 (5 bases). CDR3 length: 14 amino acids. V was trimmed by 0 bases and J by 4 bases, leaving 9 bases between them. CDR1 is SGHVS and CDR2 is FQNEAQ in the germline V gene. This chain's CDR3 is CASSLAGAGYGYTF. CDR3 in DNA: TGTGCCAGCAGCTTAGCAGGGGCGGGCTATGGCTACACCTTC.

Many counts were recorded for this clonotype. The CDR3 nucleotides read TGCGCCAGCAGTGACCTGGGACTAGCGGGGCCTAGCACAGATACGCAGTATTTT. Translating gives CASSDLGLAGPSTDTQYF. The rearrangement links TRBV10-2 to TRBJ2-3; 13 positions match TRBD2. The germline CDR1 and CDR2 sequences are WSHSY and SAAADI. After removal of 3 bases from V and 0 bases from J, the junction contained 6 bases not matched to a gene. The length of the CDR3 is 18 residues.

This clonotype was seen a handful of times. The chain links TRBV19 to TRBJ1-1; 10 nucleotides line up with TRBD1. CDR1 LNHDA and CDR2 SQIVND come from the germline V gene (reference sequence). The V gene end was trimmed by 8 bases and the J gene end by 0 bases; junction bases not matched to a gene: 9. The CDR3 totals 16 residues. This CDR3 reads CASLTGGWEMNTEAFF. DNA for the CDR3: TGTGCCAGTTTGACAGGGGGCTGGGAAATGAACACTGAAGCTTTCTTT.

This clonotype was recorded many times. V is TRBV7-6 and J is TRBJ2-1; D is unclear. The V gene's germline CDR1 is SGHVS and CDR2 FNYEAQ. This CDR3 comprises 12 residues. The V end lost 6 bases, the J end lost 12 bases, and 15 bases lay between the germline ends. CDR3 residues: CASSHPSGGQFF. Here the CDR3 DNA reads TGTGCCAGCAGTCATCCCTCGGGTGGGCAGTTCTTC.

This clonotype occurred a few times. This sequence joins TRBV2 and TRBJ1-5; no clear D gene. Trimming stripped 6 bases from V and 5 bases from J, with 11 bases between. Germline-derived CDR1 and CDR2 are SNHLY and FYNNEI. There are 13 residues in the CDR3. The CDR3 sequence: CASSTGEDQPQHF. CDR3 DNA: TGTGCCAGCAGCACCGGGGAGGATCAGCCCCAGCATTTT.

This clonotype was seen a few times. The rearrangement joins TRBV6-5 to TRBJ2-5; 8 nucleotides match TRBD2. The germline V gene has CDR1 MNHEY and CDR2 SVGAGI. The CDR3 contains 18 residues. The trim removed 0 bases at V and 5 bases at J, leaving 14 bases unmatched. The CDR3 protein is CASSYSIPGGGFGETQYF. The CDR3, as DNA: TGTGCCAGCAGTTACTCGATACCGGGGGGGGGTTTCGGGGAGACCCAGTACTTC.

This clonotype appeared many times. This rearrangement joins TRBV5-4 to TRBJ1-6; a weak D match, TRBD1 (6 bases). V was shortened by 4 bases and J by 11 bases, with 22 bases between the two germline ends. This CDR3 region has 16 residues. Germline loops: CDR1 SGHNT, CDR2 YYREEE (reference sequence). The CDR3: CASSAGQGTTLTPLHF. DNA of the CDR3: TGTGCCAGCAGCGCTGGGCAGGGGACCACATTGACACCCCTCCACTTT.

Many counts were recorded for this clonotype. V is TRBV6-5 and J is TRBJ2-2; D is possibly TRBD1 or TRBD2 (5 bases each). Germline V CDR1 and CDR2: MNHEY, SVGAGI. The length of the CDR3 is 15 residues. V lost 1 base and J 7 bases, leaving 13 bases between the germline ends. This CDR3 reads CASSYWDPHNGELFF. CDR3 nucleotides: TGTGCCAGCAGTTACTGGGACCCTCATAACGGGGAGCTGTTTTTT.

The V call is TRBV6-1, the J call TRBJ2-3, with TRBD2 matching over 9 bases. Trimming cost V 1 base and J 2 bases; bases outside gene matches: 1. Per the germline V gene, CDR1 is MNHNS and CDR2 is SASEGT. The CDR3 contains 15 residues. The CDR3 spells CASSEGGGVTDTQYF. The CDR3 DNA is TGTGCCAGCAGTGAAGGCGGGGGGGTCACAGATACGCAGTATTTT.